This entry lists 26 T cell receptor beta chains sequenced from one sample in a study of T cells in women clearing cervical HPV infection. Profiled with immunoSEQ multiplex PCR; TCRdb holds only in-frame clones, not every one. The sample's table shows tens of thousands of clones. The sample consisted of blood buffy coat. The receptors originated from a woman between 18 and 69 years old with a cervical HPV16 infection that either progressed to CIN3+ or cleared (not recorded which).

CDR3 amino acids: CASRRQGDYGQYF. The sequenced part of the CDR3 DNA is TGTGCCAGCCGGCGACAGGGCGACTATGGT. This chain connects TRBV7-9 to TRBJ2-4; 7 bases are shared with TRBD1. The read is 3 residues too short to cover the CDR3 end, so that end is filled in from the germline J gene. The CDR3 covers 13 residues. Germline loops: CDR1 SEHNR, CDR2 FQNEAQ (reference sequence).

With respect to this clone: The read halts 3 residues ahead of the CDR3 end, with the missing end drawn from the germline J gene. The V and J genes are TRBV20-1 and TRBJ2-2, with 12 bases that match TRBD1. The germline CDR1 and CDR2 sequences are DFQATT and SNEGSKA (reference sequence). The CDR3 is 14 residues long. The CDR3 here is CSARGTGGNEKLFF. The CDR3 DNA, read in part, is TGCAGTGCTAGGGGGACAGGGGGCAATGAAAAG.

To note about this clone: The CDR3 end falls 3 residues outside the read, so it is completed with the germline J gene. V is TRBV4-1 and J is TRBJ2-1; D is undetermined. Germline-derived CDR1 and CDR2 are MGHRA and YSYEKL. There are 15 residues in the CDR3. Trimming removed 1 base at V and 2 bases at J, with 9 bases between. Incomplete CDR3 DNA: TGCGCCAGCAGCCAAGCATTGTCTACCTACAATGAG. This sequence encodes CASSQALSTYNE. In full, the CDR3 reads CASSQALSTYNEQFF.

Concerning this clone: Coverage ceases 3 residues before the CDR3 finishes, and the germline J gene fills in the end. This rearrangement joins TRBV20-1 to TRBJ2-4; a weak D match, TRBD1 (5 bases). The germline V gene encodes CDR1 DFQATT and CDR2 SNEGSKA (reference sequence). The CDR3 sequence is 15 residues long. The CDR3 DNA, read in part, is TGCAGTGCTAACCAGGACACCCTCCAACGAGAGACT. As protein: CSANQDTLQRET. The complete CDR3 sequence is CSANQDTLQRETQYF.

As to this clone: The observed sequence ends 3 residues before the CDR3 terminus, with the missing tail filled in from the germline J gene. The chain is built from TRBV29-1 and TRBJ2-1, with D perhaps TRBD2 (5 bases). This CDR3 is 14 amino acids long. Germline values: CDR1 SQVTM, CDR2 ANQGSEA. Trimming stripped 6 bases from V and 1 base from J, with 13 bases between. CDR3 protein: CSVRAERSYNEQFF. The CDR3 bases that were read are TGCAGCGTCCGAGCGGAGAGATCCTACAATGAG.

A remark on this clone: Read sequence stops 3 residues before the CDR3 end, and the germline J gene provides the missing end. The chain carries TRBV19 and TRBJ2-3; D remains ambiguous. Germline V CDR1 and CDR2: LNHDA, SQIVND (reference sequence). The CDR3 has 16 residues. The V gene lost 4 bases and the J gene lost 0 bases, with 14 bases spanning the gap. The chain's CDR3 is CASSKQHRPSTDTQYF. The sequenced CDR3 bases are TGTGCCAGTAGTAAACAGCACCGACCTAGCACAGATACG.

Comment on this clone: From the germline J gene comes the end of the CDR3, since the read stops 3 residues before it. J is TRBJ1-5 and V is TRBV19; TRBD1 aligns across 7 bases. The CDR3 contains 16 residues. Germline CDR1 and CDR2: LNHDA and SQIVND (reference sequence). The trim removed 3 bases at V and 5 bases at J, leaving 10 bases unmatched. The CDR3 sequence is CASSIFRAGGYQPQHF. The part of the CDR3 DNA that was read is TGTGCCAGTAGTATTTTTCGAGCAGGGGGATATCAGCCC. The variable domain in full, with the rest retrieved from reference TRBV19 and TRBJ1-5, is DGGITQSPKYLFRKEGQNVTLSCEQNLNHDAMYWYRQDPGQGLRLIYYSQIVNDFQKGDIAEGYSVSREKKESFPLTVTSAQKNPTAFYLCASSIFRAGGYQPQHFGDGTRLSIL.

Measured by frequency, this clone is medium-sized (0.01 to 0.1%). The sequence runs out 3 residues before the end of the CDR3; the remainder is reconstructed from the germline J gene. J is TRBJ2-2 and V is TRBV7-6, with 8 bases aligning to TRBD2. This CDR3 is built from 16 residues. Germline V gene lookup returns CDR1 SGHVS and CDR2 FNYEAQ. The V and J ends lost 1 base and 3 bases, in that order; junction bases with no gene match: 4. The CDR3 loop reads CASSLGGSGDTGELFF. The covered CDR3 bases are TGTGCCAGCAGCTTAGGGGGTAGCGGGGACACCGGGGAG. The whole variable domain, remainder taken from reference TRBV7-6 and TRBJ2-2, is GAGVSQSPRYKVTKRGQDVALRCDPISGHVSLYWYRQALGQGPEFLTYFNYEAQQDKSGLPNDRFSAERPEGSISTLTIQRTEQRDSAMYRCASSLGGSGDTGELFFGEGSRLTVL.

As regards this clone: The read ends 3 residues shy of where the CDR3 ends; the end is completed using the germline J gene. The V call is TRBV2, the J call TRBJ1-6, with D possibly matching TRBD1 (5 bases). V gave up 6 bases and J gave up 10 bases, with 13 bases separating them. Germline V CDR1 and CDR2: SNHLY, FYNNEI. CDR3 length: 13 residues. CDR3 amino acids: CASSQSRESPLHF. The sequenced CDR3 bases are TGTGCCAGCAGCCAGAGCAGGGAATCACCC.

In the case of this clone: Read coverage stops 3 residues before the CDR3 terminus; the germline J gene supplies the remainder. The rearrangement uses TRBV7-2 and TRBJ2-3; TRBD1 agrees at 9 bases. Looked up from germline, CDR1 is SGHTA and CDR2 is FQGNSA. The CDR3 loop spans 14 amino acids. CDR3 amino acids: CASGRQGGQETQYF. The CDR3 DNA, read in part, is TGTGCCAGCGGGAGACAGGGGGGTCAAGAGACG.

Concerning this clone: One end of the junction fails to match germline, which may point to a read error. Read data end 3 residues before the CDR3 end; the end is taken from the germline J gene. The chain has TRBV7-9 and TRBJ2-2; tentative D call: TRBD1 (5 bases). Germline CDR1 is SEHNR and CDR2 is FQNEAQ (reference sequence). The length of the CDR3 is 14 residues. CDR3 DNA (partial): TGTACCAGAAGCCGACAGACGAACACCGGGGAG. Its translation is CTRSRQTNTGE. The whole CDR3 region reads CTRSRQTNTGELFF.

Concerning this clone itself: The observed sequence ends 3 residues before the CDR3 terminus, with the missing tail filled in from the germline J gene. This sequence joins TRBV18 and TRBJ1-5; D is unresolved. This CDR3 comprises 17 residues. In germline, CDR1 is KGHSH, CDR2 LQKENI. V lost 2 bases and J lost 0, with 14 bases in between. The CDR3: CASSPNGPSYSNQPQHF. The CDR3 DNA, read in part, is TGTGCCAGCTCACCAAATGGCCCCTCATATAGCAATCAGCCC.

Regarding this clone: The read ends 3 residues early relative to the CDR3; the germline J gene fills the gap. The chain has TRBV7-3 and TRBJ2-1; 7 nucleotides align to TRBD2. Germline V gene lookup returns CDR1 SGHTA and CDR2 FQGTGA. The CDR3 length is 15 residues. The J segment lost 2 bases and the V segment lost 6 bases, leaving 7 bases of the junction unmatched. CDR3 DNA, as far as it was read: TGTGCCAGCAGTCAGACCGGGACTACCTACAATGAG. It yields the protein CASSQTGTTYNE. The CDR3, in full, reads CASSQTGTTYNEQFF.

In regard to this clone: The read finishes 3 residues shy of the CDR3 end, and the germline J gene is used to complete it. The chain has TRBV4-1 and TRBJ2-1; 9 bases map to TRBD1. Germline V lookup: CDR1 MGHRA, CDR2 YSYEKL. J gave up 4 bases and V 3 bases, and 7 bases lay outside the gene matches. The CDR3 has 16 residues. The covered CDR3 bases are TGCGCCAGCAGCCAGAACACAGGGGGCCCGTACAATGAG. This translates into CASSQNTGGPYNE. The whole CDR3 region reads CASSQNTGGPYNEQFF.

Regarding this clone: The sequence runs out 3 residues before the end of the CDR3; the remainder is reconstructed from the germline J gene. This sequence joins TRBV20-1 and TRBJ1-2; D remains unclear. CDR3 size: 14 residues. Germline CDR1 is DFQATT and CDR2 is SNEGSKA (reference sequence). V was pared by 1 base and J by 0 bases, with 9 bases between. The sequenced part of the CDR3 DNA is TGCAGTGCTAGAGTTTCAGAAACTAACTATGGC. Amino acids: CSARVSETNYG. From start to end, the CDR3 is CSARVSETNYGYTF.

On this clone itself: The read gets to within 3 residues of the CDR3 end, and the germline J gene fills in the rest. The chain is built from TRBV11-2 and TRBJ2-5; TRBD1 might be the D (6 bases). CDR1 is SGHAT and CDR2 is FQNNGV in the germline V gene. V lost 0 bases and J 4 bases, leaving 9 bases between the germline ends. The CDR3 covers 14 residues. The sequenced part of the CDR3 DNA is TGTGCCAGCAGCTTAGAGTTCAGGGGAGAGACC. This codes for CASSLEFRGET. The full-length CDR3 reads as CASSLEFRGETQYF. The full variable domain, in which reference TRBV11-2 and TRBJ2-5 provide the parts outside the CDR3, is EAGVAQSPRYKIIEKRQSVAFWCNPISGHATLYWYQQILGQGPKLLIQFQNNGVVDDSQLPKDRFSAERLKGVDSTLKIQPAKLEDSAVYLCASSLEFRGETQYFGPGTRLLVL.

According to its frequency, this clone is medium-sized. From the germline J gene comes the end of the CDR3, since the read stops 3 residues before it. This rearrangement joins TRBV29-1 to TRBJ2-6, with D possibly TRBD1 on 6 matching bases. V was trimmed by 4 bases and J by 0 bases, leaving 10 bases between them. The V gene's germline CDR1 is SQVTM and CDR2 ANQGSEA. This CDR3 region has 15 residues. CDR3 amino acids: CSVAQGSSGANVLTF. The part of the CDR3 DNA that was read is TGCAGCGTTGCACAGGGAAGCTCTGGGGCCAACGTC.

Comment on this clone: The CDR3 goes on 3 residues after the read ends, and that part is filled in from the germline J gene. J is TRBJ2-3 and V is TRBV28; 7 nucleotides match TRBD2. The germline gives CDR1 MDHEN, CDR2 SYDVKM. The junction had 10 bases not matched to a gene; V was cut back by 7 bases and J by 0 bases. The length of the CDR3 is 16 residues. CDR3 protein: CASNTLAGASTDTQYF. The part of the CDR3 DNA that was read is TGTGCCAGCAACACTTTAGCGGGCGCTAGCACAGATACG. Full variable domain (rest looked up from reference TRBV28 and TRBJ2-3): DVKVTQSSRYLVKRTGEKVFLECVQDMDHENMFWYRQDPGLGLRLIYFSYDVKMKEKGDIPEGYSVSREKKERFSLILESASTNQTSMYLCASNTLAGASTDTQYFGPGTRLTVL.

As regards this clone: The CDR3 extends 3 residues past the end of the read, so its final part is completed from the germline J gene. The chain is built from TRBV10-1 and TRBJ2-1, with 10 nucleotides matching TRBD1. The CDR3 is 15 amino acids. Germline CDR1 and CDR2: WNHNN and SYGVQD (reference sequence). J gave up 4 bases and V 5 bases, and 5 bases lay outside the gene matches. This CDR3 reads CASSRPGQGYNEQFF. The CDR3 DNA, read in part, is TGCGCCAGCAGTCGACCGGGACAGGGGTACAATGAG.

To note about this clone: Sequencing ends 3 residues short of the CDR3 end; the germline J gene provides the rest. The rearrangement joins TRBV20-1 to TRBJ2-7; D not certain. CDR1 is DFQATT and CDR2 is SNEGSKA in the germline V gene (reference sequence). This CDR3 contains 14 residues. With 2 bases removed from V and 4 bases from J, the gap between germline ends came to 15 bases. The CDR3 loop is CSARRLSNYYEQYF. Incomplete CDR3 DNA: TGCAGTGCTAGAAGGCTTTCGAACTATTACGAG.

A word on this clone: From the germline J gene comes the end of the CDR3, since the read stops 3 residues before it. V gene TRBV19 combines with J gene TRBJ2-5; 8 positions match TRBD1. V was clipped by 5 bases and J by 5 bases; unmatched bases: 7. There are 14 residues in the CDR3. Germline V gives CDR1 LNHDA, CDR2 SQIVND (reference sequence). Incomplete CDR3 DNA: TGTGCCAGTAGTCCGTGGACAGGGAAGGAGACC. Amino acid sequence: CASSPWTGKET. In full, the CDR3 reads CASSPWTGKETQYF.

Comments on this clone: The junction does not match germline at one end; this may be a read error. The sequence runs out 3 residues before the end of the CDR3; the remainder is reconstructed from the germline J gene. Other nucleotide sequences from this sample produce the same CDR3. V gene TRBV18 combines with J gene TRBJ2-7; tentative D call: TRBD1 (5 bases). This CDR3 spans 14 amino acids. Germline V gives CDR1 KGHSH, CDR2 LQKENI. CDR3 DNA, as far as it was read: TGTGCCAGTTCACCAGAATACCTCAGGGACGAG. Its translation: CASSPEYLRDE. The CDR3 in full is CASSPEYLRDEQYF.

A note on this clone: The read gets to within 3 residues of the CDR3 end, and the germline J gene fills in the rest. Additional DNA sequences in this sample encode the identical CDR3. V gene TRBV30 combines with J gene TRBJ1-5, with D possibly being TRBD1 (6 bases). The V and J ends lost 5 bases and 9 bases respectively, with 20 bases between them. The CDR3 has 14 residues. Germline loops: CDR1 GTSNPN, CDR2 SVGIG (reference sequence). Partial CDR3 DNA: TGTGCCTGGTCGCCGGGGGGCGTGTCACGGCCC. Amino acids: CAWSPGGVSRP. The full CDR3 reads CAWSPGGVSRPQHF.

For this clone: The missing CDR3 end, 3 residues past where the read stops, is filled in from the germline J gene. This chain joins TRBV29-1 and TRBJ2-3, with 8 bases that match TRBD2. The germline gives CDR1 SQVTM, CDR2 ANQGSEA. The CDR3 length is 14 residues. The DNA read from the CDR3 is TGCAGCGTATTCCGGGGGGGTCCCCAAGAGACG. Translated: CSVFRGGPQET. The entire CDR3 sequence reads CSVFRGGPQETQYF.

Note on this clone: The read ends 3 residues shy of where the CDR3 ends; the end is completed using the germline J gene. J is TRBJ2-3 and V is TRBV5-6; 8 positions match TRBD2. This CDR3 has 15 amino acids. The V gene end was trimmed by 2 bases and the J gene end by 5 bases; junction bases not matched to a gene: 7. The germline V gene encodes CDR1 SGHDT and CDR2 YYEEEE. The covered CDR3 bases are TGTGCCAGCAGCTTTCTCCAGCGGGAGTTAGATACG. Residues: CASSFLQRELDT. The entire CDR3 sequence reads CASSFLQRELDTQYF. Full variable domain (remainder filled in from reference TRBV5-6 and TRBJ2-3): DAGVTQSPTHLIKTRGQQVTLRCSPKSGHDTVSWYQQALGQGPQFIFQYYEEEERQRGNFPDRFSGHQFPNYSSELNVNALLLGDSALYLCASSFLQRELDTQYFGPGTRLTVL.

On this clone: The read ends 3 residues before the CDR3 terminus; that terminus is restored from the germline J gene. The V gene is TRBV12-3 or TRBV12-4, the J gene TRBJ1-6; no reliable D call. V dropped 3 bases and J dropped 5 bases, with 8 bases sitting between them. This CDR3 spans 14 amino acids. Incomplete CDR3 DNA: TGTGCCAGCAGTTTGTGGCAGGATAATTCACCC. It is translated as CASSLWQDNSP. The complete CDR3 reads CASSLWQDNSPLHF.